This TCR beta chain was sequenced during a study of T-cell reconstitution after alpha-beta-depleted transplantation in children (dated by TCRdb to between 2015 and 2016). About the study as a whole: T-cell immune reconstitution after TCRalphabeta/CD19-depleted allogeneic hematopoietic cell transplantation in children was quantitatively tracked in the study by means of TCR repertoire profiling.

From a lookup of the germline V gene (reference sequence), CDR1 and CDR2 are SEHNR and FQNEAQ. The CDR3 runs 15 residues from the cysteine to the phenylalanine. The sequence is cut down to CDR3 DNA, 45 bases in frame from base 1. V is cut by 2 bases and J by 4 bases, and the space between the germline ends is 14 bases. The library was generated by PCR. TCRdb lists the instrument as Illumina HiSeq 2500. TCR library preparation used molecular barcoding, with unique molecular identifiers applied to normalize quantification of the TCRbeta repertoire. TCRdb reanalyzed the raw reads on its own, using fastp at Q25 for trimming and MiXCR for clone calling, and kept in-frame beta chains. CDR3 protein duplicates are merged, each entry listing the most common genes and DNA. The sample profile shows around 200,000 distinct CDR3 sequences; less than 8% of them were found once. About 2.9% of the sample is held by the ten biggest clonotypes.

In its sample, this clonotype was seen many times. Its antigen is currently not known. No much larger clone is present one base from it, and per-base qualities are unavailable. The receptor was derived from a human donor who donated a stem cell graft to a child with Wiskott-Aldrich syndrome. The V and J segments used are TRBV7-9 and TRBJ1-1, with the D gene too uncertain to name. The sample in question was PBMCs from the stem cell graft donor, obtained from the stem cell graft. The DNA sequence is given as TGTGCCAGCAGCTTATTTGGGCATCGGGGCACTGAAGCTTTCTTT. Its amino acids are CASSLFGHRGTEAFF.